This T cell receptor beta chain was captured in a study of response to subunit inactivated influenza vaccine. TCRdb reprocessed the RT-PCR reads with MiXCR, giving one entry per CDR3 protein. Of 860,000 or so distinct CDR3 sequences in the sample, approximately 22% are singletons; the top ten hold 10%. Germline CDR1 reads MDHEN; CDR2 reads SYDVKM. Trimming stripped 3 bases from V and 2 bases from J, with 11 bases between. The CDR3 is 14 amino acids. The receptor was derived from a man over 45 who received an inactivated influenza vaccine. The specimen comprised PBMCs from blood, sampled 5 days after vaccination. This chain connects TRBV28 to TRBJ2-7; D is undetermined. The CDR3 loop reads CASSFLHRTYEQYF. In nucleotides, the CDR3 is TGTGCCAGCAGTTTTTTACACCGAACCTACGAGCAGTACTTC.